This T cell receptor (beta chain) comes out of a study of PD-1 blockade in mismatch repair-deficient tumors. TCR sequencing covered a few patients who responded to pembrolizumab. Losses at the gene ends were 5 bases for V and 5 bases for J; bases not matched to a gene: 5. The CDR3 runs 14 residues. Germline CDR1 is SGHAT and CDR2 is FQNNGV. Data came from immunoSEQ multiplex PCR; TCRdb stores just in-frame clones and leaves some out. The table includes roughly 15,000 clones, almost 85% detected once. The input for sequencing was PBMCs, taken before pembrolizumab treatment. The rearrangement uses TRBV11-2 and TRBJ2-2, with 7 bases identical to TRBD1. The TCR originated in an adult with mismatch repair-deficient cancer. The CDR3 sequence is CASSQTGETGELFF. CDR3 coding DNA: TGTGCCAGCAGCCAAACAGGGGAAACCGGGGAGCTGTTTTTT. The full variable domain, completed using reference TRBV11-2 and TRBJ2-2, is EAGVAQSPRYKIIEKRQSVAFWCNPISGHATLYWYQQILGQGPKLLIQFQNNGVVDDSQLPKDRFSAERLKGVDSTLKIQPAKLEDSAVYLCASSQTGETGELFFGEGSRLTVL.